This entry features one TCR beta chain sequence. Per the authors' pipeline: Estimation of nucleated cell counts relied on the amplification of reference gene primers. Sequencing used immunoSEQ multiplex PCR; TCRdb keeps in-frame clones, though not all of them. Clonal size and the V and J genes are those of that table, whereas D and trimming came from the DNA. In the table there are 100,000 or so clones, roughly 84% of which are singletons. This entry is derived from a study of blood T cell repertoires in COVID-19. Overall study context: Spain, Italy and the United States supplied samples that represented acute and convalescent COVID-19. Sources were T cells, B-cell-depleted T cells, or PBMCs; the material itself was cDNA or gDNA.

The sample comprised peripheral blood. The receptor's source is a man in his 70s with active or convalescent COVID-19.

The CDR3 region has the DNA TGTGCCAGCAGCGGCCGGTCCCATGCCTACGAGCAGTACTTC. Amino acids: CASSGRSHAYEQYF. The genes are TRBV9 and TRBJ2-7; D gene ambiguous. V was shortened by 3 bases and J by 2 bases, with 12 bases between the two germline ends. Germline CDR1 is SGDLS and CDR2 is YYNGEE. This CDR3 contains 14 residues. Variable domain in full (rest from reference TRBV9 and TRBJ2-7): DSGVTQTPKHLITATGQRVTLRCSPRSGDLSVYWYQQSLDQGLQFLIQYYNGEERAKGNILERFSAQQFPDLHSELNLSSLELGDSALYFCASSGRSHAYEQYFGPGTRLTVT.